Listed below are T cell receptor beta chains from one sample, sequenced in a study of cytomegalovirus exposure and HLA in healthy donors. Using immunoSEQ multiplex PCR, the repertoire was profiled, and TCRdb retains in-frame clones only, with some absent. The sample lists more than 75,000 clones, just under 90% occurring once. The sequencing sample was made of PBMCs. Receptors originate from a man between 18 and 29 years old in good health and CMV-seronegative. CDR3s include the opening cysteine and the closing phenylalanine or tryptophan. The D gene is left open where the match is weak. Rows give clone size only sometimes, using once, few, many, or a class for an expanded clone.

j_call: TRBJ1-2; v_call: TRBV19; d_call: TRBD1; clone_size: NA; cdr3_nt: TGTGCCAGTAGTATTGACAGGGGGAATGGCTACACCTTC; cdr3_aa: CASSIDRGNGYTF
j_call: TRBJ2-6; v_call: TRBV29-1; d_call: TRBD1; clone_size: NA; cdr3_nt: TGCAGCGTTGAGGGGAACAGGGGGGTACAGGTCAACGTCCTGACTTTC; cdr3_aa: CSVEGNRGVQVNVLTF
j_call: TRBJ2-1; v_call: TRBV11-1; d_call: NA; clone_size: few; cdr3_nt: TGTGCCAGCAGCTTATTTGCAGGGGTTACCTACAATGAGCAGTTCTTC; cdr3_aa: CASSLFAGVTYNEQFF
j_call: TRBJ2-1; v_call: TRBV5-4; d_call: TRBD2; clone_size: NA; cdr3_nt: TGTGCCAGCAGACAAAGCGGGAGGGCCTCCTACAATGAGCAGTTCTTC; cdr3_aa: CASRQSGRASYNEQFF
j_call: TRBJ2-1; v_call: TRBV7-2; d_call: TRBD2; clone_size: NA; cdr3_nt: TGTGCCAGCAGCCTAACTAGCGGACGATACAATGAGCAGTTCTTC; cdr3_aa: CASSLTSGRYNEQFF
j_call: TRBJ1-1; v_call: TRBV28; d_call: TRBD1; clone_size: NA; cdr3_nt: TGTGCCAGCAGGAACCAACCGGGACAGGGTAATACTGAAGCTTTCTTT; cdr3_aa: CASRNQPGQGNTEAFF
j_call: TRBJ1-2; v_call: TRBV28; d_call: TRBD1; clone_size: NA; cdr3_nt: TGTGCCAGCAGTTTTCCTAGACAGGGCCTCTATGGCTACACCTTC; cdr3_aa: CASSFPRQGLYGYTF
j_call: TRBJ2-1; v_call: TRBV7-6; d_call: NA; clone_size: NA; cdr3_nt: TGTGCCAGCAGCACTCCCCCGCGAGGGATCTATGAGCAGTTCTTC; cdr3_aa: CASSTPPRGIYEQFF
j_call: TRBJ1-2; v_call: TRBV7-8; d_call: NA; clone_size: NA; cdr3_nt: TGTGCCAGCAGCGCACAGCAGGTATCGAACTATGGCTACACCTTC; cdr3_aa: CASSAQQVSNYGYTF
j_call: TRBJ2-1; v_call: TRBV19; d_call: TRBD1; clone_size: NA; cdr3_nt: TGTGCCAGTAGTAAGGACAGGGGAGCAAACAATGAGCAGTTCTTC; cdr3_aa: CASSKDRGANNEQFF
j_call: TRBJ1-3; v_call: TRBV7-9; d_call: NA; clone_size: NA; cdr3_nt: TGTGCCAGCAGCGCCAGCGCTGGAAACACCATATATTTT; cdr3_aa: CASSASAGNTIYF
j_call: TRBJ2-1; v_call: TRBV7-8; d_call: TRBD1; clone_size: NA; cdr3_nt: TGTGCCAGCAGTAAACCGCCGGGACAGGGTGCTAGCGGCTCCTACAATGAGCAGTTCTTC; cdr3_aa: CASSKPPGQGASGSYNEQFF
j_call: TRBJ1-1; v_call: TRBV18; d_call: NA; clone_size: once; cdr3_nt: TGTGCCAGCTCACCACTTGAGGGGGGGCGAAAAGGAACTGAAGCTTTCTTT; cdr3_aa: CASSPLEGGRKGTEAFF
j_call: TRBJ2-2; v_call: TRBV4-1; d_call: TRBD2; clone_size: NA; cdr3_nt: TGCGCCAGCAGCCAAGATTCCAGCGGGAGGATCGTATCCCCTAGGGGGGAGCTGTTTTTT; cdr3_aa: CASSQDSSGRIVSPRGELFF
j_call: TRBJ2-2; v_call: TRBV6-5; d_call: NA; clone_size: NA; cdr3_nt: TGTGCCAGCAGTTACTCGACAGGGAGTAGCGGCGGGGAGCTGTTTTTT; cdr3_aa: CASSYSTGSSGGELFF
j_call: TRBJ2-7; v_call: TRBV23-1; d_call: TRBD1; clone_size: NA; cdr3_nt: TGCGCCAGCAGTCAATCTTTCCAGACAGGGGTCTACGAGCAGTACTTC; cdr3_aa: CASSQSFQTGVYEQYF
j_call: TRBJ2-5; v_call: TRBV18; d_call: NA; clone_size: NA; cdr3_nt: TGTGCCAGCTCACCCTCCCGCCAAGAGACCCAGTACTTC; cdr3_aa: CASSPSRQETQYF
j_call: TRBJ2-3; v_call: TRBV9; d_call: TRBD2; clone_size: NA; cdr3_nt: TGTGCCAGCAGCGTAGCGGGACTAGCGGGGCCCTCACCAGATACGCAGTATTTT; cdr3_aa: CASSVAGLAGPSPDTQYF
j_call: TRBJ1-4; v_call: TRBV27; d_call: NA; clone_size: NA; cdr3_nt: TGTGCCAGCAGACGGAACTGGGGGGTGTTTACTAATGAAAAACTGTTTTTT; cdr3_aa: CASRRNWGVFTNEKLFF
j_call: TRBJ1-3; v_call: TRBV7-9; d_call: NA; clone_size: NA; cdr3_nt: TGTGCCACCCTTGCTAGTCCGACAGGCCTCTCTGGAAACACCATATATTTT; cdr3_aa: CATLASPTGLSGNTIYF
j_call: TRBJ2-1; v_call: TRBV9; d_call: TRBD2; clone_size: NA; cdr3_nt: TGTGCCAGCAGCAGGGGATTGGGCGGGAGTCAAAATGAGCAGTTCTTC; cdr3_aa: CASSRGLGGSQNEQFF
j_call: TRBJ2-7; v_call: TRBV13; d_call: TRBD2; clone_size: NA; cdr3_nt: TGTGCCAGCAGCGCTGGACTAGCGGGAGGGGACTCCTACGAGCAGTACTTC; cdr3_aa: CASSAGLAGGDSYEQYF
j_call: TRBJ1-2; v_call: TRBV9; d_call: TRBD1; clone_size: NA; cdr3_nt: TGTGCCAGCAGCGACCGACCAGGGGGCCACGGCTACACCTTC; cdr3_aa: CASSDRPGGHGYTF
j_call: TRBJ1-1; v_call: TRBV5-1; d_call: NA; clone_size: NA; cdr3_nt: TGCGCCAGCAGCTTGACAGGAGCAAACACTGAAGCTTTCTTT; cdr3_aa: CASSLTGANTEAFF
j_call: TRBJ2-1; v_call: TRBV19; d_call: TRBD2; clone_size: NA; cdr3_nt: TGTGCCAGTAGTATTCTAGCGGGGGGGAGCTCCTACAATGAGCAGTTCTTC; cdr3_aa: CASSILAGGSSYNEQFF
j_call: TRBJ2-3; v_call: TRBV30; d_call: TRBD2; clone_size: NA; cdr3_nt: TGTGCCTGGAATTTCCCTTGGCGGGAGGAACCAGATACGCAGTATTTT; cdr3_aa: CAWNFPWREEPDTQYF
j_call: TRBJ2-1; v_call: TRBV6-1; d_call: NA; clone_size: NA; cdr3_nt: TGTGCCAGCAGTGAAGGGAGCGAGCAGTTCTTC; cdr3_aa: CASSEGSEQFF
j_call: TRBJ2-3; v_call: TRBV29-1; d_call: NA; clone_size: NA; cdr3_nt: TGCAGCGTGAGGGGGTTAGGATACACAGATACGCAGTATTTT; cdr3_aa: CSVRGLGYTDTQYF
j_call: TRBJ1-1; v_call: TRBV4-3; d_call: TRBD1; clone_size: few; cdr3_nt: TGCGCCAGCAGCCAAGCCGCGACAGGGAGGTTGAACACTGAAGCTTTCTTT; cdr3_aa: CASSQAATGRLNTEAFF
j_call: TRBJ1-4; v_call: TRBV15; d_call: NA; clone_size: few; cdr3_nt: TGTGCCACCAGCAGAGACGACAGGTATAATGAAAAACTGTTTTTT; cdr3_aa: CATSRDDRYNEKLFF
j_call: TRBJ2-7; v_call: TRBV29-1; d_call: TRBD2; clone_size: NA; cdr3_nt: TGCAGCTCACCGGGGGGGGTAAGGGGCTACCCTCCGGAAAGATTTTACCGGCTATCCTACGAGCAGTACTTC; cdr3_aa: CSSPGGVRGYPPERFYRLSYEQYF
j_call: TRBJ1-2; v_call: TRBV6-5; d_call: NA; clone_size: NA; cdr3_nt: TGTGCCAGCAGTTACTCGGGTGGGCTGGGTGGCTACACCTTC; cdr3_aa: CASSYSGGLGGYTF
j_call: TRBJ2-1; v_call: TRBV7-9; d_call: NA; clone_size: NA; cdr3_nt: TGTTCCAGCAGCCCAAGGGGGGGTGACCCCAATGAGCAGTTCTTC; cdr3_aa: CSSSPRGGDPNEQFF
j_call: TRBJ1-5; v_call: TRBV28; d_call: TRBD1; clone_size: NA; cdr3_nt: TGTGCCAGCAGTTTAGCGGGCAGGGGGCGAGGACAGCCCCAGCATTTT; cdr3_aa: CASSLAGRGRGQPQHF
j_call: TRBJ2-3; v_call: TRBV9; d_call: TRBD2; clone_size: NA; cdr3_nt: TGTGCCAGCAGCGTGGGGGGGAGCACAGATACGCAGTATTTT; cdr3_aa: CASSVGGSTDTQYF
j_call: TRBJ2-1; v_call: TRBV28; d_call: TRBD1; clone_size: once; cdr3_nt: TGTGCCGCGAGATCCAGGACAGGGGTTTACAATGAGCAGTTCTTC; cdr3_aa: CAARSRTGVYNEQFF
j_call: TRBJ2-2; v_call: TRBV5-1; d_call: NA; clone_size: few; cdr3_nt: TGCGCCAGCTCTTCCACGGTACTCCCGACCGGGGAGCTGTTTTTT; cdr3_aa: CASSSTVLPTGELFF
j_call: TRBJ1-2; v_call: TRBV29-1; d_call: TRBD1; clone_size: NA; cdr3_nt: TGCAGCACAACAGGGGTTACTGGGGGCTACACCTTC; cdr3_aa: CSTTGVTGGYTF
j_call: TRBJ1-1; v_call: TRBV29-1; d_call: NA; clone_size: NA; cdr3_nt: TGCAGCGTTGAAGGGCCAGGGATGAACACTGAAGCTTTCTTT; cdr3_aa: CSVEGPGMNTEAFF
j_call: TRBJ2-5; v_call: TRBV19; d_call: NA; clone_size: NA; cdr3_nt: TGTGCCAGTAGTATCAACCAAGAGACCCAGTACTTC; cdr3_aa: CASSINQETQYF
j_call: TRBJ2-1; v_call: TRBV7-9; d_call: TRBD2; clone_size: NA; cdr3_nt: TGTTCCAGCAGCTCGAGACTAGCGTCTACGTACGATGAGCAGTTCTTC; cdr3_aa: CSSSSRLASTYDEQFF
j_call: TRBJ1-5; v_call: TRBV7-9; d_call: TRBD1; clone_size: NA; cdr3_nt: TGTGCCAGCACCCTGGGTCAGGGGGGTCAGCCCCAGCATTTT; cdr3_aa: CASTLGQGGQPQHF